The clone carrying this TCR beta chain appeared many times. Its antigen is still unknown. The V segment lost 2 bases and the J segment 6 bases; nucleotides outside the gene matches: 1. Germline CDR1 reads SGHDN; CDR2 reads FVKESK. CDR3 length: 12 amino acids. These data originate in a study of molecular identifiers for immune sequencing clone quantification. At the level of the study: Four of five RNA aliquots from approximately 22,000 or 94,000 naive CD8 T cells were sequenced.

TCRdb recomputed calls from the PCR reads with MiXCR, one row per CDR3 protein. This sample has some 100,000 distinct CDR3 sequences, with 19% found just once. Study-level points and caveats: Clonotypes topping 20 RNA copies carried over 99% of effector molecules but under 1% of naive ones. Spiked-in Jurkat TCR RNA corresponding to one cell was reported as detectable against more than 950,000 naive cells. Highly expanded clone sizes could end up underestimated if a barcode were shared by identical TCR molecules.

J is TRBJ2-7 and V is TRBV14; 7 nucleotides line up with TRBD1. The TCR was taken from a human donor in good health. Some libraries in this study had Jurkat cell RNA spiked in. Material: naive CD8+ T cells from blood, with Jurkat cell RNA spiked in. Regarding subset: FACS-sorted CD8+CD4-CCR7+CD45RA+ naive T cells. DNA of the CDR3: TGTGCCAGCAGCCAAACAGGGGTCGAGCAGTACTTC. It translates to CASSQTGVEQYF.